Described below is a single T cell receptor beta chain sequence and its context. Its antigen remains unidentified. Donors were ostensibly healthy at sampling, although undocumented immune exposures were probable. The study ran its PCR with 60 Vbeta and 13 Jbeta primers. The protocol was immunoSEQ multiplex PCR, while the TCRdb copy is restricted to in-frame clones and leaves out a portion. In the table there are about 120,000 clones, approximately 15% of which are singletons. These data belong to a study of cytomegalovirus exposure and HLA in healthy donors. Study observations and caveats: The presence/absence work took it that sequencing depth was about the same across donors.

This clonotype was sampled from a woman between 18 and 29 years old in good health and CMV-seronegative. The sample consisted of PBMCs.

This CDR3 is CASSSLQGVSGNTIYF. CDR3 coding DNA: TGTGCCAGCAGCTCGCTTCAGGGTGTCTCTGGAAACACCATATATTTT. The chain couples TRBV7-9 to TRBJ1-3; tentatively, D is TRBD1 (5 bases). The germline V gene encodes CDR1 SEHNR and CDR2 FQNEAQ (reference sequence). The CDR3 spans 16 residues. Trimming removed 4 bases from V and 0 bases from J, with 13 bases in between.